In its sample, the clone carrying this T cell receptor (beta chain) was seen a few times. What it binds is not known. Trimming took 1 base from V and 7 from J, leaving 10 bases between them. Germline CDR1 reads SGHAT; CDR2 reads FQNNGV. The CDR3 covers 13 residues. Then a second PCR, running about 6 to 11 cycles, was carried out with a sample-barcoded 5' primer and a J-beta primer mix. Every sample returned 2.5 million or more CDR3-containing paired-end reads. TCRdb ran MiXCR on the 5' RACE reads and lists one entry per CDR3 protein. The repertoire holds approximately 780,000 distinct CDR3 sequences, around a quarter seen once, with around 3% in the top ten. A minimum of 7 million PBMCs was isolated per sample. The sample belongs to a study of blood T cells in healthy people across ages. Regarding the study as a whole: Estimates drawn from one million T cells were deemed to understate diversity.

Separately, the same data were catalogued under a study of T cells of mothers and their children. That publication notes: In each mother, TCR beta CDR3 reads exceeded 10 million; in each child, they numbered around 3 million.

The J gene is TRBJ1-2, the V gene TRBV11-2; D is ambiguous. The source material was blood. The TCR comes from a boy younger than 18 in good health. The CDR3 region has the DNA TGTGCCAGCAGCTTAGTGCGAGCCGGTGGCTACACCTTC. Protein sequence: CASSLVRAGGYTF.